In its sample, the clone carrying this TCR beta chain was seen a few times. The antigen is unknown. The sample is drawn from a study of T-cell reconstitution after alpha-beta-depleted transplantation in children. Findings of the study overall: T-cell numbers and diversity, one year after transplant, stemmed largely from T cells that were newly produced. Reported findings indicate that, about two months after transplant, alpha-beta T cells came from several hundred expanded clones, which were derived from non-depleted graft cells.

V gave up 1 base and J gave up 4 bases; unmatched junction bases: 3. The CDR3 is 14 residues long. The germline V gene encodes CDR1 SGHRS and CDR2 YFSETQ. During its preparation, the TCRbeta library received unique molecular identifiers. TCRdb used MiXCR to reprocess the PCR reads, holding one entry per CDR3 protein. This sample has roughly 310,000 distinct CDR3 sequences; around 25% occur once, and the top ten carry 9.5% to 12%. Sequencing was performed on PBMCs, mostly from graft donor cells, taken 180 days after TCRalphabeta/CD19-depleted stem cell transplant. The sequence was obtained from a male patient under 18 who had a stem cell transplant for acute lymphoblastic leukemia, so the T cells may come from the graft donor. The chain recombines TRBV5-1 with TRBJ2-5; 8 bases match TRBD1. The CDR3 here is CASSLRQGRETQYF. In DNA form, the CDR3 reads TGCGCCAGCAGCTTGAGACAGGGGAGAGAGACCCAGTACTTC.